The 9 T cell receptor beta chains below were found in one sample sequenced in a study of Tregs in tolerant kidney transplant recipients (dated by TCRdb to about 2019). The sample's time point label is to be understood as: 6 months after combined kidney and bone marrow transplant. Transplants used related donors with nonmyeloablative bone marrow transplantation; mixed chimerism was transient in the human trials. Preparation of the library involved the immunoSEQ multiplex PCR assay. What TCRdb holds here is the immuneACCESS table cut down to in-frame rearrangements. Part of the clones is not present; checked against another copy, under half of the missing clones reflect an unresolved V gene, and the others are unexplained. In all, the sample holds 50,000 to 65,000 clones, and around 87% of those were seen once. More than 3% of the sample goes to the ten largest clones. The material was CD4+ T cells from blood (PBMCs), obtained 6 months after the transplant. The source is a human patient who received a combined kidney and bone marrow transplant. After a transplant, certain T cells may trace back to the graft donor.

This chain joins TRBV5-6 and TRBJ1-2; 9 positions match TRBD1. Trimming removed 1 base from V and 7 bases from J; junction bases left unmatched: 8. This CDR3 region has 15 residues. Germline CDR1 reads SGHDT; CDR2 reads YYEEEE. This CDR3 is CASSLSGQGKGGYTF. The CDR3 DNA reads TGTGCCAGCAGCTTGTCGGGACAGGGAAAAGGTGGCTACACCTTC.

As to this clone: Germline and junction disagree at one end, which may indicate a read error. Different DNA sequences within this sample yield the same CDR3. The genes are TRBV30 and TRBJ1-6; 9 bases line up with TRBD1. CDR1 and CDR2 (germline): GTSNPN, SVGIG (reference sequence). The CDR3 runs to 13 residues. CDR3 sequence: CAWKGQGNSPLHF. The CDR3 DNA reads as TGTGCCTGGAAAGGACAGGGGAATTCCCCCCTCCACTTT.

V usage is TRBV14 and J usage is TRBJ2-5; the match to TRBD1 covers 9 bases. V lost 1 base, J lost 5 bases, and 8 bases stayed unmatched. CDR1 is SGHDN and CDR2 is FVKESK in the germline V gene. The length of the CDR3 is 16 residues. The CDR3 is CASSQVWTGVSETQYF. CDR3 bases: TGTGCCAGCAGCCAAGTTTGGACAGGGGTGTCTGAGACCCAGTACTTC.

This chain links TRBV14 with TRBJ2-1; 8 nucleotides line up with TRBD2. The V and J ends lost 3 bases and 5 bases, in that order; junction bases with no gene match: 9. Germline loops: CDR1 SGHDN, CDR2 FVKESK. CDR3 length equals 16 residues. The CDR3 protein is CASSHIGGGLNNEQFF. In nucleotides, the CDR3 is TGTGCCAGCAGCCACATCGGGGGGGGCTTGAACAATGAGCAGTTCTTC.

The chain has TRBV9 and TRBJ1-6, with D unclear. The germline V gene has CDR1 SGDLS and CDR2 YYNGEE. The CDR3 runs to 16 residues. Trimming cost V 0 bases and J 0 bases, with 7 bases left between them. DNA for the CDR3: TGTGCCAGCAGCGTAGGTAGCAGCTCCTATAATTCACCCCTCCACTTT. Encoded protein: CASSVGSSSYNSPLHF.

This rearrangement joins TRBV25-1 to TRBJ2-7; 11 bases fit TRBD1. The CDR3 spans 14 residues. V was clipped by 6 bases and J by 3 bases; unmatched bases: 4. CDR1 and CDR2 (germline): MGHDK, SYGVNS. CDR3 bases: TGTGCCAGCAGATTGGGACAGGGGGTCTACGAGCAGTACTTC. Residues: CASRLGQGVYEQYF.

The gene calls are TRBV27 and TRBJ2-3; D gene unclear. Per the germline V gene, CDR1 is MNHEY and CDR2 is SMNVEV (reference sequence). The CDR3 spans 15 residues. Trimming removed 1 base at V and 2 bases at J, with 10 bases between. The CDR3 DNA follows: TGTGCCAGCAGTTTATTCTCTAGTAACACAGATACGCAGTATTTT. It codes for CASSLFSSNTDTQYF.

About this clone itself: This sample includes further DNA sequences coding for the same CDR3. J is TRBJ1-6 and V is TRBV18; 12 nucleotides line up with TRBD1. The CDR3 extends over 17 amino acids. Germline assignment: CDR1 KGHSH and CDR2 LQKENI. The V segment lost 4 bases and the J segment 6 bases; nucleotides outside the gene matches: 7. The CDR3 loop reads CASSLIRDRGLNSPLHF. CDR3 DNA sequence: TGTGCCAGCTCACTAATCCGGGACAGGGGGCTTAATTCACCCCTCCACTTT.

V is TRBV2 and J is TRBJ2-3; maybe TRBD2 (6 bases). V was shortened by 10 bases and J by 0 bases, with 23 bases between the two germline ends. The CDR3 has 17 residues. Germline V lookup: CDR1 SNHLY, CDR2 FYNNEI. The CDR3 region has the DNA TGTGCCACTCCACAGGAGGGCCCCTCGACTAGCACAGATACGCAGTATTTT. Its protein product is CATPQEGPSTSTDTQYF.